These 29 T cell receptor beta chains share one sample of origin, sequenced in a study of T cell clones after liver transplantation. TCRdb keeps only in-frame clones here, not all; method: immunoSEQ multiplex PCR. Here the sample spans tens of thousands of clones, more than 70% being singletons. The sample consisted of CD4+ T cells from blood, taken at the 22-month timepoint. These receptors all come from a human patient who received a liver transplant. Some of the T cells may derive from the graft donor.

This clone appeared a few times. Here the CDR3 reads CAISAGVEGYEQYF. CDR3 in DNA: TGTGCCATCAGTGCCGGGGTGGAAGGGTACGAGCAGTACTTC. The chain is built from TRBV10-3 and TRBJ2-7, with D perhaps TRBD2 (5 bases). V shed 4 bases and J shed 4 bases, with 14 bases lying between them. The CDR3 has 14 residues. Germline loops: CDR1 ENHRY, CDR2 SYGVKD.

The V gene is TRBV7-8, the J gene TRBJ2-1; D gene unclear. The CDR3 sequence is 14 residues long. The ends were cut back, 4 bases at V and 5 bases at J, with 12 bases in the middle. Germline V lookup: CDR1 SGHVS, CDR2 FQNEAQ. The CDR3 region is CASSWHINDNEQFF. CDR3 DNA sequence: TGTGCCAGCAGCTGGCACATTAATGACAATGAGCAGTTCTTC. Complete variable domain (other parts from reference TRBV7-8 and TRBJ2-1): GAGVSQSPRYKVAKRGQDVALRCDPISGHVSLFWYQQALGQGPEFLTYFQNEAQLDKSGLPSDRFFAERPEGSVSTLKIQRTQQEDSAVYLCASSWHINDNEQFFGPGTRLTVL.

V and J are TRBV6-5 and TRBJ1-6; tentatively, D is TRBD1 (5 bases). Germline V gene sequence: CDR1 MNHEY, CDR2 SVGAGI. The CDR3 contains 15 residues. Trimming cost V 5 bases and J 6 bases, with 14 bases left between them. The CDR3 DNA reads as TGTGCCAGCAGTGGGGCCTCCGTGGGTAATTCACCCCTCCACTTT. This sequence encodes CASSGASVGNSPLHF.

The table lists this clone with a few counts. This sequence joins TRBV14 and TRBJ2-5; D gene uncertain. Germline CDR1 is SGHDN and CDR2 is FVKESK. The CDR3 length is 13 residues. Deletions cut 5 bases from V and 5 bases from J, with 12 bases between. The CDR3 sequence: CASSSGRWETQYF. The CDR3 DNA reads TGTGCCAGCAGCTCCGGACGGTGGGAGACCCAGTACTTC.

V is TRBV5-4 and J is TRBJ1-6; D call uncertain. V shed 3 bases and J shed 3 bases, with 13 bases lying between them. Germline V gene data show CDR1 as SGHNT and CDR2 as YYREEE (reference sequence). This CDR3 has 16 residues. The CDR3 here is CASSSDQALYNSPLHF. CDR3 nucleotide sequence: TGTGCCAGCAGCTCAGATCAGGCCCTCTATAATTCACCCCTCCACTTT.

V usage is TRBV11-2 and J usage is TRBJ2-2; 8 bases agree with TRBD1. With 5 bases clipped from V and 5 bases from J, the junction kept 10 bases outside the gene matches. The CDR3 sequence is 16 residues long. Germline CDR1 is SGHAT and CDR2 is FQNNGV. The CDR3 sequence: CASSVHRGKRTGELFF. The CDR3 DNA reads TGTGCCAGCAGCGTCCACAGGGGGAAGAGGACCGGGGAGCTGTTTTTT.

The chain has TRBV20-1 and TRBJ2-3; D is uncertain. The CDR3 sequence is 11 residues long. The V end was cut by 5 bases, the J end by 8 bases, with 11 bases between. CDR1 is DFQATT, CDR2 SNEGSKA, per germline (reference sequence). CDR3 region: CSALGPGTQYF. The CDR3 nucleotides read TGCAGTGCTTTGGGCCCTGGTACGCAGTATTTT.

There are many counts of this clone. The sample has other DNA sequences that encode this CDR3 too. CDR3 nucleotides: TGTGCCAGCAGCTATGGGGATGAGCAGTTCTTC. This sequence encodes CASSYGDEQFF. The chain combines TRBV2 with TRBJ2-1; D ambiguous. The CDR3 has 11 residues. In germline, CDR1 is SNHLY, CDR2 FYNNEI. Trimming removed 6 bases at V and 8 bases at J, with 8 bases between.

V usage is TRBV18 and J usage is TRBJ2-5; 7 bases line up with TRBD1. The CDR3 has 15 residues. The V and J ends lost 2 bases and 5 bases, in that order; junction bases with no gene match: 8. The V gene's germline CDR1 is KGHSH and CDR2 LQKENI. CDR3 bases: TGTGCCAGCTCACCAGCAACAGGGGTACGGGAGACCCAGTACTTC. This gives the protein CASSPATGVRETQYF.

The chain carries TRBV27 and TRBJ2-1, with TRBD2 matching over 7 bases. Losses at the gene ends were 2 bases for V and 13 bases for J; bases not matched to a gene: 8. The CDR3 contains 13 residues. Germline V gene data show CDR1 as MNHEY and CDR2 as SMNVEV (reference sequence). Written as DNA, the CDR3 is TGTGCCAGCAGTTTAAAACTACCGGGACTACAGTTCTTC. Protein: CASSLKLPGLQFF.

The rearrangement links TRBV5-4 to TRBJ2-7; the D gene is possibly TRBD1 (5 bases). Germline V gives CDR1 SGHNT, CDR2 YYREEE (reference sequence). The CDR3 totals 14 residues. V lost 0 bases and J 5 bases, leaving 12 bases between the germline ends. The chain's CDR3 is CASSLGQTSDEQYF. In nucleotides, the CDR3 is TGTGCCAGCAGCTTGGGACAGACCTCTGACGAGCAGTACTTC. The full variable domain, completed using reference TRBV5-4 and TRBJ2-7, is ETGVTQSPTHLIKTRGQQVTLRCSSQSGHNTVSWYQQALGQGPQFIFQYYREEENGRGNFPPRFSGLQFPNYSSELNVNALELDDSALYLCASSLGQTSDEQYFGPGTRLTVT.

This clone showed up just a few times. The chain combines TRBV19 with TRBJ1-5; weak D call: TRBD1 (6 bases). Trimming stripped 7 bases from V and 5 bases from J, with 15 bases between. Per the germline V gene, CDR1 is LNHDA and CDR2 is SQIVND (reference sequence). This CDR3 is 14 amino acids long. CDR3 sequence reads: CASTLTGGDQPQHF. The CDR3 DNA follows: TGTGCCAGTACCCTGACAGGTGGGGATCAGCCCCAGCATTTT.

This clone was counted a few times. The V gene is TRBV19, the J gene TRBJ1-1, with no clear D. Deletions cut 4 bases from V and 3 bases from J, with 9 bases between. CDR3 length: 13 residues. Per the germline V gene, CDR1 is LNHDA and CDR2 is SQIVND (reference sequence). The CDR3 coding sequence is TGTGCCAGTAGTAATGACCGACACACTGAAGCTTTCTTT. Its translation: CASSNDRHTEAFF.

The V gene is TRBV5-1, the J gene TRBJ2-2; tentatively, D is TRBD1 (7 bases). The CDR3 runs to 15 residues. From germline, CDR1 is SGHRS and CDR2 YFSETQ. V gave up 3 bases and J gave up 5 bases, with 14 bases separating them. This CDR3 is CASSSRDSGTGELFF. DNA for the CDR3: TGCGCCAGCAGCTCGCGGGACAGTGGGACCGGGGAGCTGTTTTTT.

V gene TRBV4-1 combines with J gene TRBJ2-1, with 10 bases lining up with TRBD2. V trimming: 3 bases; J trimming: 6 bases; junction bases outside the gene matches: 14. The length of the CDR3 is 18 residues. Per germline, CDR1 MGHRA and CDR2 YSYEKL. The CDR3 reads CASSQNIPTSGRGNEQFF. The CDR3 DNA follows: TGCGCCAGCAGCCAGAACATCCCGACTAGCGGGCGGGGCAATGAGCAGTTCTTC.

The CDR3 loop is CASSPGGTGITDTQYF. For the CDR3, the DNA is TGTGCCAGCAGTCCTGGCGGGACAGGGATCACAGATACGCAGTATTTT. The J gene is TRBJ2-3, the V gene TRBV27, with TRBD1 matching 9 bases. The CDR3 consists of 16 residues. Germline V gene data show CDR1 as MNHEY and CDR2 as SMNVEV (reference sequence). The J segment lost 2 bases and the V segment lost 5 bases, leaving 8 bases of the junction unmatched.

The chain couples TRBV7-2 to TRBJ1-3; TRBD1 might be the D (6 bases). CDR3 length: 15 amino acids. The V and J ends lost 1 base and 0 bases respectively, with 7 bases between them. CDR1 and CDR2 from the germline V gene are SGHTA and FQGNSA. CDR3 in DNA: TGTGCCAGCAGCTTAGGGACAGACTCTGGAAACACCATATATTTT. Its protein product is CASSLGTDSGNTIYF.

The gene calls are TRBV10-3 and TRBJ1-5; no clear D. This CDR3 has 16 amino acids. Per the germline V gene, CDR1 is ENHRY and CDR2 is SYGVKD. Trimming stripped 0 bases from V and 2 bases from J, with 11 bases between. CDR3 region: CAISESKGSGNQPQHF. CDR3 bases: TGTGCCATCAGTGAGTCGAAAGGATCTGGCAATCAGCCCCAGCATTTT.

V gene TRBV5-4 combines with J gene TRBJ1-3; 7 bases fit TRBD1. The length of the CDR3 is 15 residues. CDR1 SGHNT and CDR2 YYREEE come from the germline V gene (reference sequence). The ends lost 4 bases at V and 4 bases at J; junction bases unmatched: 8. The CDR3 here is CASSAGTAEGNTIYF. The CDR3 nucleotides read TGTGCCAGCAGCGCCGGGACAGCCGAAGGAAACACCATATATTTT.

As concerns this clone: Other DNA variants within this sample encode the same CDR3. This chain uses TRBV5-6 with TRBJ1-3; D call uncertain. The V and J ends lost 4 bases and 2 bases respectively, with 13 bases between them. The CDR3 sequence is 15 residues long. CDR1 is SGHDT, CDR2 YYEEEE, per germline. The CDR3 spells CASSPTGGTGNTIYF. In nucleotides, the CDR3 is TGTGCCAGCAGCCCGACGGGAGGGACTGGAAACACCATATATTTT.

By proportion, this clone is medium-sized. This specimen includes other DNA sequences encoding the same CDR3. The V gene is TRBV6-1, the J gene TRBJ1-4; TRBD1 aligns across 9 bases. This CDR3 contains 16 residues. The ends lost 2 bases at V and 8 bases at J; junction bases unmatched: 9. Germline lookup yields CDR1 MNHNS and CDR2 SASEGT. DNA for the CDR3: TGTGCCAGCAGTGAATTAACAGGGGGCGCTGGAGAAAAACTGTTTTTT. It is translated as CASSELTGGAGEKLFF.

The CDR3 DNA is TGTGCCAGCAGTGGGGGGTTGTACACTGAAGCTTTCTTT. Residues: CASSGGLYTEAFF. The rearrangement joins TRBV6-5 to TRBJ1-1, with D perhaps matching TRBD1 (5 bases). CDR1 MNHEY and CDR2 SVGAGI come from the germline V gene. V lost 5 bases, J lost 3 bases, and 10 bases lay in between. This CDR3 region has 13 residues.

The V call is TRBV11-2, the J call TRBJ2-7; a possible D gene is TRBD2 (6 bases). Trimming left V 1 base short and J 2 bases short, with 15 bases between. Germline CDR1 reads SGHAT; CDR2 reads FQNNGV. The CDR3 consists of 16 residues. The DNA for the CDR3 is TGTGCCAGCAGCTTAGTCGCGGGGACGGGGGCCTACGAGCAGTACTTC. Protein: CASSLVAGTGAYEQYF.

The chain recombines TRBV29-1 with TRBJ1-2, with TRBD1 matching 8 bases. Trimming at V came to 2 bases and at J to 7 bases, leaving 6 bases not matched to a gene. Germline loops: CDR1 SQVTM, CDR2 ANQGSEA. The CDR3 is 13 residues long. CDR3 in DNA: TGCAGCGTTGAAAACGACAGGGGTAGTGGCTACACCTTC. Residues: CSVENDRGSGYTF.

The rearrangement links TRBV5-4 to TRBJ2-7; D is possibly TRBD2 (5 bases). V shed 4 bases and J shed 6 bases, with 17 bases lying between them. Germline CDR1 and CDR2: SGHNT and YYREEE (reference sequence). CDR3 size: 14 residues. The CDR3, as DNA: TGTGCCAGCAGCCAAGAACGGAGGTCTAGCGAGCAGTACTTC. Encoded protein: CASSQERRSSEQYF.

The rearrangement uses TRBV5-4 and TRBJ1-2; no definite D call. The CDR3 runs to 15 residues. Germline V gene data show CDR1 as SGHNT and CDR2 as YYREEE (reference sequence). Trimming removed 1 base from V and 3 bases from J, with 13 bases in between. CDR3 DNA: TGTGCCAGCAGCTTGATGGTAAGAAAGGACTATGGCTACACCTTC. This codes for CASSLMVRKDYGYTF. The full variable domain, in which reference TRBV5-4 and TRBJ1-2 provide the parts outside the CDR3, is ETGVTQSPTHLIKTRGQQVTLRCSSQSGHNTVSWYQQALGQGPQFIFQYYREEENGRGNFPPRFSGLQFPNYSSELNVNALELDDSALYLCASSLMVRKDYGYTFGSGTRLTVV.

This clone showed up just a few times. One junction end disagrees with the germline gene, perhaps due to a read error. This chain joins TRBV5-4 and TRBJ2-7; the match to TRBD1 covers 7 bases. The CDR3 runs 11 residues. Looked up from germline, CDR1 is SGHNT and CDR2 is YYREEE (reference sequence). Here the CDR3 DNA reads TGTGCCAGCCGCTTAGGACAGGTTGAGTACTTC. It yields the protein CASRLGQVEYF.

The count of this clone is one. The V and J genes are TRBV18 and TRBJ2-5; D is unresolved. Trimming left V 0 bases short and J 4 bases short, with 6 bases between. The germline V gene encodes CDR1 KGHSH and CDR2 LQKENI. The CDR3 has 13 residues. This CDR3 reads CASSPPVGETQYF. The CDR3 region has the DNA TGTGCCAGCTCACCACCTGTCGGAGAGACCCAGTACTTC.

The chain carries TRBV9 and TRBJ1-3; 9 bases align to TRBD1. The CDR3 contains 17 residues. With V trimmed by 3 bases and J by 3 bases, 10 bases remained unmatched. In germline, CDR1 is SGDLS, CDR2 YYNGEE. CDR3: CASSGTGVMSFGNTIYF. CDR3 in DNA: TGTGCCAGCAGCGGGACAGGGGTGATGAGTTTTGGAAACACCATATATTTT.